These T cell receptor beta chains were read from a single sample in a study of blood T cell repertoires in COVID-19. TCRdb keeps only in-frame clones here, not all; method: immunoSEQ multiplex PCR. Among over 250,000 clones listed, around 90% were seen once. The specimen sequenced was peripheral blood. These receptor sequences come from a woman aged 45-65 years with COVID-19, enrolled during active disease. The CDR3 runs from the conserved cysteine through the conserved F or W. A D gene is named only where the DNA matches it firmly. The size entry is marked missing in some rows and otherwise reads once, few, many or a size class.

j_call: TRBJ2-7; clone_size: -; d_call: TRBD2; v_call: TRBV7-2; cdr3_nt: TGTGCCAGCAGCTTAGGGTGGACTAGCAACGAGCAGTACTTC; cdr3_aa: CASSLGWTSNEQYF
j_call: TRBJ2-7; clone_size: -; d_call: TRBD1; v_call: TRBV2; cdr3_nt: TGTGCCACCACAGGGGGGTTTTCTACCTACGAGCAGTACTTC; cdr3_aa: CATTGGFSTYEQYF
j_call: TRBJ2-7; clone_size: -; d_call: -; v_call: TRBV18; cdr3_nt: TGTGCCAGCTCACCTAGGGGTTCCTACGAGCAGTACTTC; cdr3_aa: CASSPRGSYEQYF
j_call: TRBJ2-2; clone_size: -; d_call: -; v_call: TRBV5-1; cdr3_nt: TGCGCCAGCAGCTTGGCGGGGTTGGACACCGGGGAGCTGTTTTTT; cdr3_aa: CASSLAGLDTGELFF
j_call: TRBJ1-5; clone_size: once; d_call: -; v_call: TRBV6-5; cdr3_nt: TGTGCCAGCAGGACAGGCAGCAATCAGCCCCAGCATTTT; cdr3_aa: CASRTGSNQPQHF
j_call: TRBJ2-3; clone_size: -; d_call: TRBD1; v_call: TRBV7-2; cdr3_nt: TGTGCCAGCAGCACCCGACAGGGATCAGATACGCAGTATTTT; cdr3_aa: CASSTRQGSDTQYF
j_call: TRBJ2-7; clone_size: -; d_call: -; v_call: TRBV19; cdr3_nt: TGTGCCAGTAGTATTTCGGTCCACTACGAGCAGTACTTC; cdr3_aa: CASSISVHYEQYF
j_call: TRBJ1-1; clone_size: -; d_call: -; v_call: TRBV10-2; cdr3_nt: TGCGCCAGCAGCAATGACAAAACCAAGGCGGCTTTCTTT; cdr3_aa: CASSNDKTKAAFF
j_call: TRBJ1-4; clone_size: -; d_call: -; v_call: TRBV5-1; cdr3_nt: TGCGCCAGCAGCTTGGAACAGGTGGGAAAACTGTTTTTT; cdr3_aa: CASSLEQVGKLFF
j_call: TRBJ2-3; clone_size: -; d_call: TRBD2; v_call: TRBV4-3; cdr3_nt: TGCGCCAGCAGCCAAGTACTAGCGGGAGGGAGCACAGATACGCAGTATTTT; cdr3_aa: CASSQVLAGGSTDTQYF
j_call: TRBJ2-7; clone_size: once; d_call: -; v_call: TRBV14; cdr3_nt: TGTGCCAGCAGCCCCGGACTGGCTTACGAGCAGTACTTC; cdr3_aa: CASSPGLAYEQYF
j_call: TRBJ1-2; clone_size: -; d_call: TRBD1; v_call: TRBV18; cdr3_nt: TGTGCCAGCTCACCACCTCTAGGACAGGGGATTCCTGGCTACACCTTC; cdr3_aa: CASSPPLGQGIPGYTF